This entry lists 24 T cell receptor beta chains sequenced from one sample in a study of blood T cell repertoires in COVID-19. The assay was immunoSEQ multiplex PCR, and TCRdb's table has in-frame clones only and misses some. The profile shows some 170,000 clones, over 80% of them singletons. Sequences were obtained from peripheral blood. The source is a woman in her 70s with acute or convalescent COVID-19.

The CDR3 nucleotides read TGTGCCAGCAGCGCCGGGGTAGCGGGAACGAGCTACGAGCAGTACTTC. Its protein is CASSAGVAGTSYEQYF. The chain combines TRBV7-7 with TRBJ2-7; 8 nucleotides match TRBD2. Trimming removed 5 bases from V and 3 bases from J; junction bases left unmatched: 12. Germline loops: CDR1 SSHAT, CDR2 FNYEAQ (reference sequence). The CDR3 runs 16 residues.

This rearrangement joins TRBV5-8 to TRBJ2-5; 8 positions match TRBD1. V lost 4 bases and J lost 3; bases outside the gene matches: 2. The CDR3 covers 13 residues. Germline assignment: CDR1 SGHTS and CDR2 YDEGEE. The CDR3 region has the DNA TGTGCCAGCAGCCTGGACAGGGAAGAGACCCAGTACTTC. The encoded protein is CASSLDREETQYF.

A note on this clone: The same CDR3 is also encoded by other DNA sequences in this sample. The chain carries TRBV5-1 and TRBJ2-3, with 10 bases matching TRBD1. After removal of 7 bases from V and 3 bases from J, the junction contained 5 bases not matched to a gene. The germline gives CDR1 SGHRS, CDR2 YFSETQ. The CDR3 runs 14 residues. The CDR3 DNA reads TGCGCCAGCTCCCGGGACAGGGGTACAGATACGCAGTATTTT. Protein: CASSRDRGTDTQYF. Together with reference TRBV5-1 and TRBJ2-3, the CDR3 gives the full variable domain: KAGVTQTPRYLIKTRGQQVTLSCSPISGHRSVSWYQQTPGQGLQFLFEYFSETQRNKGNFPGRFSGRQFSNSRSEMNVSTLELGDSALYLCASSRDRGTDTQYFGPGTRLTVL.

This clone was counted between two and nine times. The chain joins TRBV27 to TRBJ2-7, with D possibly matching TRBD1 (7 bases). Germline V gene sequence: CDR1 MNHEY, CDR2 SMNVEV (reference sequence). V lost 3 bases and J lost 2, with 14 bases in between. The CDR3 is made up of 15 amino acids. The CDR3 nucleotides read TGTGCCAGCAGTTTGGAGGGGGCTTTTCCCTACGAGCAGTACTTC. Translation: CASSLEGAFPYEQYF.

The chain joins TRBV20-1 to TRBJ2-1, with D possibly TRBD2 on 6 matching bases. The CDR3 contains 14 residues. The germline V gene has CDR1 DFQATT and CDR2 SNEGSKA (reference sequence). V was pared by 3 bases and J by 5 bases, with 14 bases between. The CDR3 DNA reads as TGCAGTGCTAGTGCCGGGACTGTAAACAATGAGCAGTTCTTC. Its translation: CSASAGTVNNEQFF.

The rearrangement links TRBV6-5 to TRBJ2-5; perhaps TRBD2 as D (5 bases). The CDR3 is made up of 13 amino acids. Germline lookup yields CDR1 MNHEY and CDR2 SVGAGI. Trimming cost V 7 bases and J 1 base, with 10 bases left between them. CDR3 amino acids: CASTRRSQETQYF. The CDR3 region has the DNA TGTGCCAGCACGCGGAGGAGCCAAGAGACCCAGTACTTC.

This rearrangement joins TRBV12-3 or TRBV12-4 to TRBJ1-5; D not certain. The CDR3 consists of 13 residues. V was trimmed by 10 bases and J by 11 bases, leaving 21 bases between them. Here the CDR3 reads CATTSGSGRTQHF. The CDR3 DNA reads as TGTGCCACCACTTCGGGGAGTGGAAGGACCCAGCATTTT.

The CDR3 is CASSQGLAFHEQYF. CDR3 DNA sequence: TGCGCCAGCAGCCAAGGGCTAGCTTTCCACGAGCAGTACTTC. The chain couples TRBV4-3 to TRBJ2-7, with D perhaps TRBD2 (5 bases). Trimming removed 1 base from V and 5 bases from J, with 12 bases in between. CDR3 length: 14 amino acids. Per germline, CDR1 LGHNA and CDR2 YSLEER.

The chain has TRBV21-1 and TRBJ2-7; TRBD1 reflects the table's D call only, with no check against the DNA. TRBV21-1 is a pseudogene segment. The CDR3 runs 16 residues. CDR3 in DNA: TGTGCCAGCAGCAATCCCCCCGGACAGGGCACCTACGAGCAGTACTTC. This sequence encodes CASSNPPGQGTYEQYF.

This clone was counted a few times. This chain uses TRBV6-5 with TRBJ2-1, with D possibly matching TRBD2 (6 bases). CDR3 length: 16 residues. Germline V gene data show CDR1 as MNHEY and CDR2 as SVGAGI. Trimming left V 4 bases short and J 2 bases short, with 15 bases between. The CDR3, as DNA: TGTGCCAGCAGTTCTCGGGCAGCGGGCACCTACAATGAGCAGTTCTTC. Translating gives CASSSRAAGTYNEQFF.

This chain uses TRBV5-3 with TRBJ1-1, with D unclear. TRBV5-3 is annotated as an ORF whose role is uncertain. V lost 4 bases to trimming and J lost 5 bases, with 21 bases between them. This CDR3 spans 16 amino acids. The CDR3 region is CARSAPPRLIRTEAFF. CDR3 in DNA: TGTGCCAGAAGCGCCCCTCCGCGTCTGATCCGGACTGAAGCTTTCTTT.

The gene calls are TRBV7-9 and TRBJ1-5; the match to TRBD1 covers 8 bases. CDR1 and CDR2 (germline): SEHNR, FQNEAQ (reference sequence). The CDR3 length is 14 residues. After removal of 4 bases from V and 4 bases from J, the junction contained 3 bases not matched to a gene. The DNA for the CDR3 is TGTGCCAGCAGCTCACGGACAGGGAATCAGCCCCAGCATTTT. The encoded protein is CASSSRTGNQPQHF.

This rearrangement joins TRBV9 to TRBJ1-1; possibly TRBD1 for D (5 bases). The CDR3 is 13 residues long. Trimming cost V 2 bases and J 5 bases, with 10 bases left between them. Germline V lookup: CDR1 SGDLS, CDR2 YYNGEE. CDR3 protein: CASSVKQATEAFF. In nucleotides, the CDR3 is TGTGCCAGCAGCGTGAAACAGGCGACTGAAGCTTTCTTT.

The CDR3 spells CATSRGDQGYGYTF. CDR3 nucleotide sequence: TGTGCCACCAGCAGGGGAGATCAGGGGTATGGCTACACCTTC. This chain links TRBV15 with TRBJ1-2, with D perhaps matching TRBD1 (6 bases). The germline gives CDR1 LNHNV, CDR2 YYDKDF (reference sequence). The CDR3 is 14 amino acids. V was shortened by 3 bases and J by 5 bases, with 13 bases between the two germline ends.

This sequence joins TRBV6-5 and TRBJ2-7, with TRBD1 identical over 10 bases. The CDR3 has 13 amino acids. The trim removed 6 bases at V and 5 bases at J, leaving 4 bases unmatched. The germline gives CDR1 MNHEY, CDR2 SVGAGI. The CDR3 here is CASSFGQGDEQYF. The CDR3 coding sequence is TGTGCCAGCAGCTTCGGACAGGGGGACGAGCAGTACTTC.

In regard to this clone: Other DNA sequences within the sample encode an identical CDR3. This chain uses TRBV2 with TRBJ1-5, with unresolved D. The germline gives CDR1 SNHLY, CDR2 FYNNEI. The CDR3 covers 14 residues. The ends were cut back, 5 bases at V and 2 bases at J, with 10 bases in the middle. DNA of the CDR3: TGTGCCAGCAGTAAAGACGGAGGCAATCAGCCCCAGCATTTT. Protein: CASSKDGGNQPQHF.

The rearrangement uses TRBV9 and TRBJ2-6; D uncertain. Germline V lookup: CDR1 SGDLS, CDR2 YYNGEE. With 3 bases removed from V and 0 bases from J, the gap between germline ends came to 10 bases. CDR3 size: 16 residues. This CDR3 reads CASSAYRFSGANVLTF. CDR3 DNA sequence: TGTGCCAGCAGCGCTTACAGATTCTCTGGGGCCAACGTCCTGACTTTC.

This chain uses TRBV7-3 with TRBJ2-2, with D maybe TRBD2 (6 bases). CDR3 size: 17 residues. V was shortened by 0 bases and J by 0 bases, with 11 bases between the two germline ends. CDR1 and CDR2 from the germline V gene are SGHTA and FQGTGA. CDR3 DNA sequence: TGTGCCAGCAGCTTAACGTACGGGACTTCGAACACCGGGGAGCTGTTTTTT. Protein product: CASSLTYGTSNTGELFF. The full variable domain, completed using reference TRBV7-3 and TRBJ2-2, is GAGVSQTPSNKVTEKGKYVELRCDPISGHTALYWYRQSLGQGPEFLIYFQGTGAADDSGLPNDRFFAVRPEGSVSTLKIQRTERGDSAVYLCASSLTYGTSNTGELFFGEGSRLTVL.

Remarks on this clone: Additional DNA sequences in this sample encode the identical CDR3. The J gene is TRBJ1-1, the V gene TRBV12-3 or TRBV12-4; D is perhaps TRBD1 (6 bases). The V and J ends lost 9 bases and 5 bases respectively, with 13 bases between them. The CDR3 spans 12 residues. The CDR3: CASRGGGTEAFF. DNA for the CDR3: TGTGCCAGTCGAGGGGGTGGGACTGAAGCTTTCTTT.

This clone was observed a single time. The chain recombines TRBV6-2 or TRBV6-3 with TRBJ2-1, with D tentatively TRBD2 (6 bases). The CDR3 totals 15 residues. In germline, CDR1 is MNHEY, CDR2 SVGEGT. Trimming cost V 5 bases and J 7 bases, with 18 bases left between them. The CDR3 loop is CASSHGTPRVNEQFF. The CDR3 bases are TGTGCCAGCAGTCACGGGACTCCCCGGGTGAATGAGCAGTTCTTC.

The rearrangement joins TRBV11-3 to TRBJ2-3; no clear D. The CDR3 is 14 residues long. Trimming stripped 1 base from V and 5 bases from J, with 10 bases between. Germline V CDR1 and CDR2: SGHNT, YENEEA. CDR3 nucleotides: TGTGCCAGCAGCTTAGCCCTCCCCGGAGATACGCAGTATTTT. As protein: CASSLALPGDTQYF.

This chain connects TRBV19 to TRBJ1-1; the match to TRBD1 covers 8 bases. The junction had 15 bases not matched to a gene; V was cut back by 6 bases and J by 6 bases. CDR1 LNHDA and CDR2 SQIVND come from the germline V gene (reference sequence). This CDR3 is built from 16 residues. The CDR3 loop is CASRWTGTRRAAEAFF. CDR3 in DNA: TGTGCCAGTAGATGGACAGGGACCCGCCGAGCCGCTGAAGCTTTCTTT.

The chain links TRBV4-3 to TRBJ1-2; D gene ambiguous. The CDR3 is 15 amino acids. Trimming stripped 0 bases from V and 5 bases from J, with 13 bases between. CDR1 LGHNA and CDR2 YSLEER come from the germline V gene. This CDR3 reads CASSQESPGPYGYTF. DNA for the CDR3: TGCGCCAGCAGCCAAGAGTCCCCAGGTCCGTATGGCTACACCTTC.

The V and J genes are TRBV18 and TRBJ1-1; the match to TRBD1 covers 8 bases. J was trimmed by 1 base and V by 4 bases; bases with no gene match: 5. The CDR3 is 15 amino acids. Germline V CDR1 and CDR2: KGHSH, LQKENI. The DNA for the CDR3 is TGTGCCAGCTCACACCCCGGGACAGGGAACACTGAAGCTTTCTTT. It encodes CASSHPGTGNTEAFF.